This TCR beta chain originates from a study of lymphopenia after photon versus proton radiotherapy. The data were produced by immunoSEQ multiplex PCR, yet TCRdb's version contains in-frame clones alone and is incomplete. The sample contains roughly 58,000 clones, 87% of which appear only once. J gave up 3 bases and V 0 bases, and 10 bases lay outside the gene matches. Germline CDR1 and CDR2: LNHDA and SQIVND (reference sequence). The CDR3 consists of 18 residues. Study-wide results and limits: Relative stability marked proton patients; photon patients lost diversity and naive cells. Only patients who died were analyzed for survival; proton advantage is unproven. In patients who died, overall survival fell as post-nadir TCR diversity dropped more.

This clone came up once. What it binds is not known. The specimen was peripheral blood, collected from a patient treated with proton-based radiotherapy. V usage is TRBV19 and J usage is TRBJ2-4, with 8 bases fitting TRBD2. The receptor was derived from a man aged 80 or over with esophageal cancer. The CDR3 reads CASSIDPAGVLGKNIQYF. CDR3 in DNA: TGTGCCAGTAGTATAGATCCAGCGGGGGTGTTGGGCAAAAACATTCAGTACTTC.